This entry lists 17 T cell receptor beta chains sequenced from one sample in a study of cytomegalovirus exposure and HLA in healthy donors. Primers included in the PCR were 60 Vbeta and 13 Jbeta primers. The repertoire was sequenced with immunoSEQ multiplex PCR; TCRdb's copy has only in-frame clones and lacks some. This table holds around 130,000 clones, about 79% found once. Sequencing was done on a sample of PBMCs. The source is a young woman in good health and CMV-seropositive.

The chain recombines TRBV7-2 with TRBJ2-7, with TRBD2 as a possible D gene (6 bases). The CDR3 runs to 15 residues. Germline CDR1 and CDR2: SGHTA and FQGNSA. V was pared by 4 bases and J by 0 bases, with 13 bases between. The CDR3 loop reads CASSSTGTDSYEQYF. DNA for the CDR3: TGTGCCAGCAGCTCCACCGGGACTGACTCCTACGAGCAGTACTTC.

The chain combines TRBV15 with TRBJ1-4, with TRBD1 identical over 10 bases. The germline V gene encodes CDR1 LNHNV and CDR2 YYDKDF (reference sequence). V dropped 3 bases and J dropped 8; count of bases not matched to a gene: 6. The CDR3 totals 15 residues. This CDR3 is CATSRGQGRGEKLFF. In DNA, the CDR3 is TGTGCCACCAGCAGGGGACAGGGGAGGGGAGAAAAACTGTTTTTT.

This chain connects TRBV7-8 to TRBJ1-6; no firm D call. The germline V gene encodes CDR1 SGHVS and CDR2 FQNEAQ. Trimming cost V 1 base and J 3 bases, with 10 bases left between them. The CDR3 contains 16 residues. The CDR3 region has the DNA TGTGCCAGCAGCTTAGATGAGATTGTCTATAATTCACCCCTCCACTTT. Its protein is CASSLDEIVYNSPLHF.

V is TRBV4-1 and J is TRBJ2-3; D unresolved. This CDR3 contains 14 residues. V was shortened by 1 base and J by 1 base, with 6 bases between the two germline ends. In germline, CDR1 is MGHRA, CDR2 YSYEKL. The CDR3 region is CASSQGSGTDTQYF. CDR3 nucleotides: TGCGCCAGCAGCCAAGGCAGCGGCACAGATACGCAGTATTTT.

The genes are TRBV7-2 and TRBJ2-7; 8 bases fit TRBD2. The CDR3 length is 17 residues. With 1 base clipped from V and 2 bases from J, the junction kept 10 bases outside the gene matches. CDR1 and CDR2 (germline): SGHTA, FQGNSA. CDR3 in amino acids: CASSLVTSGGGAYEQYF. In DNA form, the CDR3 reads TGTGCCAGCAGCTTAGTCACCAGCGGGGGCGGGGCCTACGAGCAGTACTTC.

This chain connects TRBV27 to TRBJ1-1; TRBD1 might be the D (5 bases). Germline assignment: CDR1 MNHEY and CDR2 SMNVEV (reference sequence). Trimming cost V 5 bases and J 5 bases, with 24 bases left between them. The CDR3 consists of 17 residues. The CDR3 sequence is CASSTRGDLTEWTEAFF. The CDR3 DNA is TGTGCCAGCAGTACACGGGGGGATCTCACTGAATGGACTGAAGCTTTCTTT.

This clone was counted a few times. This chain uses TRBV25-1 with TRBJ1-5, with a possible D match to TRBD1 (5 bases). Germline lookup yields CDR1 MGHDK and CDR2 SYGVNS. This CDR3 is built from 14 residues. V was trimmed by 4 bases and J by 0 bases, leaving 7 bases between them. Written as DNA, the CDR3 is TGTGCCAGCAGTGTAGGGGATAGCAATCAGCCCCAGCATTTT. Translated, it gives CASSVGDSNQPQHF.

This clone was seen a handful of times. Sequence at one end of the junction differs from germline and may be a read error. The chain joins TRBV7-7 to TRBJ2-2, with 9 bases matching TRBD2. The CDR3 consists of 17 residues. The germline gives CDR1 SSHAT, CDR2 FNYEAQ (reference sequence). The CDR3 here is CASILNPGLADTGELFF. CDR3 DNA sequence: TGTGCTAGCATCCTTAATCCGGGACTAGCTGATACCGGGGAGCTGTTTTTT.

This clone came up a few times. The CDR3 region has the DNA TGTGCCAGCAGCCCCCGGACAGCAACTAATGAAAAACTGTTTTTT. Its translation: CASSPRTATNEKLFF. V is TRBV16 and J is TRBJ1-4; perhaps TRBD1 as D (6 bases). Trimming stripped 4 bases from V and 0 bases from J, with 9 bases between. The V gene's germline CDR1 is KGHSY and CDR2 FQNENV. The CDR3 length is 15 residues.

This chain connects TRBV9 to TRBJ2-5, with 13 bases matching TRBD2. This CDR3 is 15 amino acids long. Germline V gene data show CDR1 as SGDLS and CDR2 as YYNGEE. V dropped 7 bases and J dropped 3; count of bases not matched to a gene: 6. CDR3 DNA sequence: TGTGCCAGCGTAACCGGGACTAGCGGGGAAGAGACCCAGTACTTC. Amino acids: CASVTGTSGEETQYF. The complete variable domain, with remaining parts taken from reference TRBV9 and TRBJ2-5, reads DSGVTQTPKHLITATGQRVTLRCSPRSGDLSVYWYQQSLDQGLQFLIQYYNGEERAKGNILERFSAQQFPDLHSELNLSSLELGDSALYFCASVTGTSGEETQYFGPGTRLLVL.

This chain links TRBV11-2 with TRBJ1-5; D is possibly TRBD1 (5 bases). The V end lost 5 bases, the J end lost 5 bases, and 19 bases lay between the germline ends. The germline V gene has CDR1 SGHAT and CDR2 FQNNGV. This CDR3 has 16 amino acids. For the CDR3, the DNA is TGTGCCAGCAGCCCATGGGGGGGGTCAGGCGATCAGCCCCAGCATTTT. Its translation is CASSPWGGSGDQPQHF. Full variable domain (rest looked up from reference TRBV11-2 and TRBJ1-5): EAGVAQSPRYKIIEKRQSVAFWCNPISGHATLYWYQQILGQGPKLLIQFQNNGVVDDSQLPKDRFSAERLKGVDSTLKIQPAKLEDSAVYLCASSPWGGSGDQPQHFGDGTRLSIL.

The J gene is TRBJ1-2, the V gene TRBV7-9, with TRBD1 identical over 8 bases. The CDR3 spans 13 residues. Trimming took 5 bases from V and 8 from J; bases not matched to a gene: 7. CDR1 is SEHNR and CDR2 is FQNEAQ in the germline V gene (reference sequence). DNA for the CDR3: TGTGCCAGCAGCCTCCAGGGGGCGCGGGGCTACACCTTC. Translated, it gives CASSLQGARGYTF.

The J gene is TRBJ2-4, the V gene TRBV2; 11 bases are shared with TRBD1. The V gene end was trimmed by 6 bases and the J gene end by 0 bases; junction bases not matched to a gene: 7. The length of the CDR3 is 17 residues. CDR1 and CDR2 from the germline V gene are SNHLY and FYNNEI. CDR3 loop: CASSAGTGGIAKNIQYF. The CDR3 region has the DNA TGTGCCAGCAGCGCCGGGACAGGGGGAATAGCCAAAAACATTCAGTACTTC. Variable domain in full (rest from reference TRBV2 and TRBJ2-4): EPEVTQTPSHQVTQMGQEVILRCVPISNHLYFYWYRQILGQKVEFLVSFYNNEISEKSEIFDDQFSVERPDGSNFTLKIRSTKLEDSAMYFCASSAGTGGIAKNIQYFGAGTRLSVL.

This clone has at least ten counts. The same CDR3 also results from other DNA sequences found in this sample. This chain links TRBV4-1 with TRBJ1-1, with no clear D. Germline assignment: CDR1 MGHRA and CDR2 YSYEKL. Trimming stripped 1 base from V and 1 base from J, with 10 bases between. The CDR3 consists of 15 residues. The CDR3 is CASSQGGPTNTEAFF. The CDR3 DNA sequence: TGCGCCAGCAGCCAAGGAGGGCCTACGAACACTGAAGCTTTCTTT.

V and J are TRBV19 and TRBJ2-3; TRBD2 agrees at 11 bases. CDR1 LNHDA and CDR2 SQIVND come from the germline V gene (reference sequence). V shed 11 bases, J shed 3 bases, and the junction held 7 bases outside the gene matches. This CDR3 comprises 14 residues. The CDR3: CASAGTSGTDTQYF. The CDR3 coding sequence is TGTGCCTCAGCCGGGACTAGCGGAACAGATACGCAGTATTTT.

This clone has a single count. This rearrangement joins TRBV9 to TRBJ2-2; D unresolved. The CDR3 totals 12 residues. The V end lost 3 bases, the J end lost 6 bases, and 6 bases lay between the germline ends. The germline V gene encodes CDR1 SGDLS and CDR2 YYNGEE. CDR3 amino acids: CASSEESGELFF. CDR3 bases: TGTGCCAGCAGCGAGGAGTCCGGGGAGCTGTTTTTT.

The CDR3 sequence is CASSPGGSEAFF. The CDR3, as DNA: TGTGCCAGCTCACCAGGAGGGTCTGAAGCTTTCTTT. V usage is TRBV18 and J usage is TRBJ1-1; D unresolved. This CDR3 spans 12 amino acids. V was shortened by 2 bases and J by 6 bases, with 7 bases between the two germline ends. The V gene's germline CDR1 is KGHSH and CDR2 LQKENI.